This T cell receptor (beta chain) originates from a study of blood T cell repertoires in COVID-19. Study context: Acute and convalescent COVID-19 specimens originated in the United States, Italy and Spain. The analysed material was cDNA or gDNA that came from T cells, B-cell-depleted T cells, or PBMCs.

This table comes from immunoSEQ multiplex PCR, and its TCRdb copy is limited to in-frame clones, with some not included. Seen here are 210,000 or so clones, just under 90% observed once, and the top ten hold roughly 2.7%. The CDR3 runs 14 residues. Trimming stripped 0 bases from V and 6 bases from J, with 12 bases between. CDR1 and CDR2 (germline): SNHLY, FYNNEI. Material for sequencing was peripheral blood. The origin of this receptor is a young man with COVID-19, enrolled during active disease. This chain uses TRBV2 with TRBJ2-7; no reliable D call. As DNA, the CDR3 is TGTGCCAGCAGTGAAGCGACGACATTCTCCGAGCAGTACTTC. This sequence encodes CASSEATTFSEQYF.